One sample yielded the 5 T cell receptor beta chains listed below, sequenced in a study of cytomegalovirus exposure and HLA in healthy donors. The PCR made use of 60 Vbeta and 13 Jbeta primers. Sequencing was performed with immunoSEQ multiplex PCR; in TCRdb, only in-frame clones are kept and a portion is missing. This sample has about 160,000 clones, with approximately 70% found just once. Sequencing was carried out using PBMCs. These receptors were taken from a man aged 40-55 years in good health and CMV-seropositive.

The rearrangement joins TRBV5-4 to TRBJ2-1; D might be TRBD2 (6 bases). V lost 4 bases to trimming and J lost 5 bases, with 16 bases between them. This CDR3 is built from 15 residues. Germline V CDR1 and CDR2: SGHNT, YYREEE (reference sequence). The CDR3 DNA is TGTGCCAGCAGCAAGGGACTTTCGCAGAACAATGAGCAGTTCTTC. It encodes CASSKGLSQNNEQFF.

This clone was detected once. The V call is TRBV7-3, the J call TRBJ1-1; the D is unclear. Trimming left V 1 base short and J 4 bases short, with 10 bases between. The CDR3 has 14 amino acids. CDR1 is SGHTA and CDR2 is FQGTGA in the germline V gene. The CDR3 region has the DNA TGTGCCAGCAGCTTAAATAGCGTGGCCACTGAAGCTTTCTTT. Its translation: CASSLNSVATEAFF. The variable domain in full, completed from reference TRBV7-3 and TRBJ1-1, reads GAGVSQTPSNKVTEKGKYVELRCDPISGHTALYWYRQSLGQGPEFLIYFQGTGAADDSGLPNDRFFAVRPEGSVSTLKIQRTERGDSAVYLCASSLNSVATEAFFGQGTRLTVV.

This chain links TRBV5-4 with TRBJ1-2, with D perhaps matching TRBD1 (5 bases). The CDR3 sequence is 15 residues long. V was cut by 4 bases and J by 3 bases, with 16 bases left in between. Germline V CDR1 and CDR2: SGHNT, YYREEE (reference sequence). The CDR3 reads CASSQEIGHDYGYTF. The CDR3, as DNA: TGTGCCAGCAGCCAAGAGATAGGACACGACTATGGCTACACCTTC.

The V call is TRBV7-2, the J call TRBJ2-3; 7 bases agree with TRBD2. This CDR3 is built from 15 residues. Germline CDR1 SGHTA, CDR2 FQGNSA. Trimming cost V 5 bases and J 1 base; bases outside gene matches: 6. The DNA of the CDR3 is TGTGCCAGCAGCCAAGATGGGGGGGGCACAGATACGCAGTATTTT. It translates to CASSQDGGGTDTQYF. Complete variable domain (other parts from reference TRBV7-2 and TRBJ2-3): GAGVSQSPSNKVTEKGKDVELRCDPISGHTALYWYRQSLGQGLEFLIYFQGNSAPDKSGLPSDRFSAERTGGSVSTLTIQRTQQEDSAVYLCASSQDGGGTDTQYFGPGTRLTVL.

With regard to this clone: The germline gene is not matched at one end of the junction; a read error may be the cause. The CDR3 reads CASSLGGRETQYF. DNA of the CDR3: TGTGCTAGCAGCTTAGGGGGCCGAGAGACCCAGTACTTC. The J gene is TRBJ2-5, the V gene TRBV7-7; TRBD1 agrees at 7 bases. The CDR3 covers 13 residues. In germline, CDR1 is SSHAT, CDR2 FNYEAQ (reference sequence). Combining the CDR3 with reference TRBV7-7 and TRBJ2-5 gives the whole variable domain GAGVSQSPRYKVTKRGQDVTLRCDPISSHATLYWYQQALGQGPEFLTYFNYEAQPDKSGLPSDRFSAERPEGSISTLTIQRTEQRDSAMYRCASSLGGRETQYFGPGTRLLVL.